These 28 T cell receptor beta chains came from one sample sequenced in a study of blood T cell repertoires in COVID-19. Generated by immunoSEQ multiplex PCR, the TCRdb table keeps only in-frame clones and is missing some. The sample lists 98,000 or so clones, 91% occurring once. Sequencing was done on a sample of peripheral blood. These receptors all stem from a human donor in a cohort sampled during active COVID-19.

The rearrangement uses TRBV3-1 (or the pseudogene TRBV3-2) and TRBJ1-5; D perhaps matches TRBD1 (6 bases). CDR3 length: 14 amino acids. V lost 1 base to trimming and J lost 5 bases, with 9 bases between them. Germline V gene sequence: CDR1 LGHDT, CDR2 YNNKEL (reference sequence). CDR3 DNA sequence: TGTGCCAGCAGCCAAGTTTCAGGGGATCAGCCCCAGCATTTT. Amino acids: CASSQVSGDQPQHF.

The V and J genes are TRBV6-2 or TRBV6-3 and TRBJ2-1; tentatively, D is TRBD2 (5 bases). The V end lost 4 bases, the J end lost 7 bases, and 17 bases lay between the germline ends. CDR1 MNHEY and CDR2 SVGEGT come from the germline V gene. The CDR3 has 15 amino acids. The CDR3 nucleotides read TGTGCCAGCAGTTCTAATGGACTCTCCCGTAATGAGCAGTTCTTC. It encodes CASSSNGLSRNEQFF.

This CDR3 is CSAFQNEQFF. CDR3 coding DNA: TGCAGTGCTTTTCAGAATGAGCAGTTCTTC. The chain joins TRBV20-1 to TRBJ2-1; D is unclear. The CDR3 covers 10 residues. The V and J ends lost 5 bases and 7 bases respectively, with 6 bases between them. Germline V gene data show CDR1 as DFQATT and CDR2 as SNEGSKA (reference sequence).

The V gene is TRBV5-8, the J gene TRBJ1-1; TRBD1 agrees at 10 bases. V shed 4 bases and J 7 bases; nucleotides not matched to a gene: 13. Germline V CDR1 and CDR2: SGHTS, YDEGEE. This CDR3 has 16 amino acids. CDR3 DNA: TGTGCCAGCAGCCCCGGGACAGGGGCGAAAACCAGTGAAGCTTTCTTT. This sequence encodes CASSPGTGAKTSEAFF.

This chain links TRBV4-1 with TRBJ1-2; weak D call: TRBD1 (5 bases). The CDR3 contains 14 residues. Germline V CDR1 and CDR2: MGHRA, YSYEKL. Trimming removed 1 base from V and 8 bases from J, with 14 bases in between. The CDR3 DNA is TGCGCCAGCAGCCAAGTAAGGGGCCATGAGGGCTACACCTTC. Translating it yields CASSQVRGHEGYTF.

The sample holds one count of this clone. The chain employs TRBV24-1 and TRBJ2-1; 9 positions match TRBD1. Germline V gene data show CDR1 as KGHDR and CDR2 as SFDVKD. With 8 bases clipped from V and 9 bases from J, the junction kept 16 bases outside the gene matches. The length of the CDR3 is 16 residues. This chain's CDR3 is CATIEWRQGELSEQFF. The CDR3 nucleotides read TGTGCCACCATAGAATGGAGACAGGGGGAGTTGAGTGAGCAGTTCTTC.

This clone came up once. The CDR3 DNA reads as TGTGCCAGCAGCTTAGGAGGTAGCGGGGGGTACTACAATGAGCAGTTCTTC. Protein product: CASSLGGSGGYYNEQFF. The chain has TRBV7-3 and TRBJ2-1, with 10 positions matching TRBD2. V was pared by 2 bases and J by 3 bases, with 7 bases of the junction left unmatched. The germline V gene encodes CDR1 SGHTA and CDR2 FQGTGA. This CDR3 has 17 residues. Combining the CDR3 with reference TRBV7-3 and TRBJ2-1 gives the whole variable domain GAGVSQTPSNKVTEKGKYVELRCDPISGHTALYWYRQSLGQGPEFLIYFQGTGAADDSGLPNDRFFAVRPEGSVSTLKIQRTERGDSAVYLCASSLGGSGGYYNEQFFGPGTRLTVL.

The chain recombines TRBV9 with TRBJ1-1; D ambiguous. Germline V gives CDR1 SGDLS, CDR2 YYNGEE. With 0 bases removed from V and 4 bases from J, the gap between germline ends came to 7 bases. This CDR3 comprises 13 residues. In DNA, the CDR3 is TGTGCCAGCAGCGTAGGAGGGAGCACTGAAGCTTTCTTT. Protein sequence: CASSVGGSTEAFF.

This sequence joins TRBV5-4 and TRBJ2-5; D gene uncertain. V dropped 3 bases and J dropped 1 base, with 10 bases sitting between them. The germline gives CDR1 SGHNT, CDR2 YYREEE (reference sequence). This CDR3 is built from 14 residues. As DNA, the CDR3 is TGTGCCAGCAGCTCACAGATAAGCCAAGAGACCCAGTACTTC. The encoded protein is CASSSQISQETQYF.

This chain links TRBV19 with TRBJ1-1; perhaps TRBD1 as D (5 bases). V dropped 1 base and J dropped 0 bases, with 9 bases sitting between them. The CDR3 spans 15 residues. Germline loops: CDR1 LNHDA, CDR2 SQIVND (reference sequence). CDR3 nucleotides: TGTGCCAGTAGTATAGGGGGCAACCTGAACACTGAAGCTTTCTTT. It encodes CASSIGGNLNTEAFF.

The CDR3: CASRKSAQGLNTEAFF. In DNA form, the CDR3 reads TGTGCCAGCAGGAAAAGTGCTCAGGGGTTGAACACTGAAGCTTTCTTT. The chain has TRBV2 and TRBJ1-1; maybe TRBD1 (6 bases). Germline loops: CDR1 SNHLY, CDR2 FYNNEI. The CDR3 loop spans 16 amino acids. V lost 6 bases and J 0 bases, leaving 17 bases between the germline ends.

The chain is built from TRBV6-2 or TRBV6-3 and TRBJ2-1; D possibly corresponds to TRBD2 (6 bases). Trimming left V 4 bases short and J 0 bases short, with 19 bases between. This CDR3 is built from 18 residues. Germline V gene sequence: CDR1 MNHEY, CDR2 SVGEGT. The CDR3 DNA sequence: TGTGCCAGCAGTTCATGGGCGGGAAGACTCAGCTCCTACAATGAGCAGTTCTTC. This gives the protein CASSSWAGRLSSYNEQFF.

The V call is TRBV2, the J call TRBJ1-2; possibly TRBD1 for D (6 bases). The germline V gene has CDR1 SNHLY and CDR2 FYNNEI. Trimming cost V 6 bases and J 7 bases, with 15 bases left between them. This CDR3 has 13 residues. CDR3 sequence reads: CASREGGLPGYTF. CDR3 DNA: TGTGCCAGCAGAGAGGGGGGGCTTCCTGGCTACACCTTC.

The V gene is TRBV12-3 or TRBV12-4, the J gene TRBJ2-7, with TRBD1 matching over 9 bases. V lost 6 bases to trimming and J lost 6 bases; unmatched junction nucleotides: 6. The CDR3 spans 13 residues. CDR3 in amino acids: CASSRDRAREQYF. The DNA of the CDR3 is TGTGCCAGCAGCCGGGACAGGGCCCGCGAGCAGTACTTC.

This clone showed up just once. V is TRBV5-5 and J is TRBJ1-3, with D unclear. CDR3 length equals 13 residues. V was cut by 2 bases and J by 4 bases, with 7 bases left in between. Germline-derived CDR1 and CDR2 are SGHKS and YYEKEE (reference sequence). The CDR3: CASSFSVGNTIYF. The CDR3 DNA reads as TGTGCCAGCAGCTTTAGTGTAGGAAACACCATATATTTT.

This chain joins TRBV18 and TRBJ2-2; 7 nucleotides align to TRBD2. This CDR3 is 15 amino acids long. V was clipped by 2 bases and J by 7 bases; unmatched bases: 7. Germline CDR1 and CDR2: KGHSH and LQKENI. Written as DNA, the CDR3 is TGTGCCAGCTCACCAGACGGGCTAGCGGACGGGGAGCTGTTTTTT. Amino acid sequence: CASSPDGLADGELFF.

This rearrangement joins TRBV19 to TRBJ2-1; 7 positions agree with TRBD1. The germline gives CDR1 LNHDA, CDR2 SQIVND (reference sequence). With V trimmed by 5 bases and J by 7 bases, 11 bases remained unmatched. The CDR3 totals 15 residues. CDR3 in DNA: TGTGCCAGTAGTTTTCAAGGACAGGTGGGTAATGAGCAGTTCTTC. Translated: CASSFQGQVGNEQFF.

The CDR3 here is CASSIPPGGEQFF. The CDR3 coding sequence is TGTGCCAGTAGTATCCCACCAGGAGGTGAGCAGTTCTTC. The chain recombines TRBV19 with TRBJ2-1; D might be TRBD2 (5 bases). V lost 3 bases and J 9 bases, leaving 12 bases between the germline ends. This CDR3 is built from 13 residues. CDR1 is LNHDA, CDR2 SQIVND, per germline (reference sequence). Complete variable domain (other parts from reference TRBV19 and TRBJ2-1): DGGITQSPKYLFRKEGQNVTLSCEQNLNHDAMYWYRQDPGQGLRLIYYSQIVNDFQKGDIAEGYSVSREKKESFPLTVTSAQKNPTAFYLCASSIPPGGEQFFGPGTRLTVL.

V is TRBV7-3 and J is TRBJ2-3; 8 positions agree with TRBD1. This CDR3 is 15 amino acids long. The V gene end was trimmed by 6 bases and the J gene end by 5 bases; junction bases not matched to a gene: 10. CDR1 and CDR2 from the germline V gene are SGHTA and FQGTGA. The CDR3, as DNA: TGTGCCAGCAGTTACATAGGACAGGGTATAGATACGCAGTATTTT. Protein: CASSYIGQGIDTQYF.

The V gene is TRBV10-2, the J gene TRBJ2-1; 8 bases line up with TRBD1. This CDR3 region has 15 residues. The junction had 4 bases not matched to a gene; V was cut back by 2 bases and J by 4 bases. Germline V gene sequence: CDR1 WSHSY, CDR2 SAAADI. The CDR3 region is CASSEGDRSYNEQFF. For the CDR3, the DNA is TGCGCCAGCAGTGAGGGGGACAGGTCGTACAATGAGCAGTTCTTC.

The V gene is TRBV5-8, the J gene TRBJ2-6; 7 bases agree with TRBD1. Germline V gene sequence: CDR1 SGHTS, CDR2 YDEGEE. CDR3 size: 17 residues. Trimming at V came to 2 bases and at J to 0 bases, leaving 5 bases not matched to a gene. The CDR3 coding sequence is TGTGCCAGCAGCTTTGGGGACAGACACTCTGGGGCCAACGTCCTGACTTTC. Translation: CASSFGDRHSGANVLTF.

CDR3 protein: CASRLALSTDTQYF. The CDR3, as DNA: TGTGCCTCCCGACTGGCCTTAAGCACAGATACGCAGTATTTT. The rearrangement uses TRBV19 and TRBJ2-3; D is undetermined. Germline V lookup: CDR1 LNHDA, CDR2 SQIVND (reference sequence). The CDR3 is made up of 14 amino acids. V lost 11 bases and J lost 0, with 15 bases in between.

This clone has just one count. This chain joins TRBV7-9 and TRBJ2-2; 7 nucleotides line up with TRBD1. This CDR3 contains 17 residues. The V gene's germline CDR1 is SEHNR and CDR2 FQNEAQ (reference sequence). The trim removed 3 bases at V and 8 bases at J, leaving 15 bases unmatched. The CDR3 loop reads CASSFITGDVGPGELFF. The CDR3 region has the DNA TGTGCCAGCAGCTTTATCACAGGGGACGTTGGGCCGGGGGAGCTGTTTTTT.

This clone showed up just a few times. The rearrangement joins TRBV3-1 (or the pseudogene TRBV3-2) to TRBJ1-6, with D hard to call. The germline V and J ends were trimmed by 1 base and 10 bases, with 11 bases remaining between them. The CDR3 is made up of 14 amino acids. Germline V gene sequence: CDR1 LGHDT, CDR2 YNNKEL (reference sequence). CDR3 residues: CASSQVMRGSPLHF. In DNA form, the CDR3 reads TGTGCCAGCAGCCAAGTGATGCGAGGGTCACCCCTCCACTTT.

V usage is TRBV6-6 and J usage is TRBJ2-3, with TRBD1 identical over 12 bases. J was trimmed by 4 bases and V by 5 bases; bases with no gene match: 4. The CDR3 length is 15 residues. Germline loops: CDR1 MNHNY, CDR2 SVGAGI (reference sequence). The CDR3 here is CASSQGQGAADTQYF. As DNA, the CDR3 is TGTGCCAGCAGTCAGGGACAGGGGGCTGCAGATACGCAGTATTTT.

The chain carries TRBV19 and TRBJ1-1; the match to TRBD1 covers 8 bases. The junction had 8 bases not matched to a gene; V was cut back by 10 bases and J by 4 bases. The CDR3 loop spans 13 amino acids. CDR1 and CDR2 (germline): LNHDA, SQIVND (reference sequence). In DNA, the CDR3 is TGTGCCACCAAGACAGGGGTAGGCACTGAAGCTTTCTTT. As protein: CATKTGVGTEAFF.

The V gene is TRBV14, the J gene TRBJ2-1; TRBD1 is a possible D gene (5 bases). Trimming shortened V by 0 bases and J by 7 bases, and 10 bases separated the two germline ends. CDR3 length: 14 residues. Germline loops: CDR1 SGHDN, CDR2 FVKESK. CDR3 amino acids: CASSQDLAGNEQFF. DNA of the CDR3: TGTGCCAGCAGCCAAGATCTGGCAGGGAATGAGCAGTTCTTC.

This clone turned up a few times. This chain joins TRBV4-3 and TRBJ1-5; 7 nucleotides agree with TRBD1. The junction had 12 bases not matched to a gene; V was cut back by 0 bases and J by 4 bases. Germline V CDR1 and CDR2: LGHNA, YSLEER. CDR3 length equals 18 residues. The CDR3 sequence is CASSQDLRRAGGNQPQHF. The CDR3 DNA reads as TGCGCCAGCAGCCAAGATTTACGGCGAGCAGGGGGGAATCAGCCCCAGCATTTT.